These 21 T cell receptor beta chains share one sample of origin, sequenced in a study of metastatic and nonmetastatic thyroid tumors. TCRdb re-called clones via MiXCR from the PCR reads. The sample records 15,000 or so clones, around 4% being singletons. Each patient went into thyroid surgery without having received any treatment. The sequencing input was tumor tissue. These receptors were collected from a female donor with papillary thyroid cancer or a benign thyroid nodule (not recorded which). Some clones in this sample may be carry-over from other donors' samples.

This clone has just a few counts. The rearrangement joins TRBV12-3 or TRBV12-4 to TRBJ2-7; TRBD1 matches 9 bases. The CDR3 consists of 13 residues. After removal of 3 bases from V and 3 bases from J, the junction contained 0 bases not matched to a gene. The CDR3 DNA follows: TGTGCCAGCAGTTTGGGACAGGGCTACGAGCAGTACTTC. Translated: CASSLGQGYEQYF.

This clone is labeled large (0.1 to 1%). Here the CDR3 reads CASSQWASDEQFF. CDR3 nucleotide sequence: TGTGCCAGCAGCCAATGGGCCAGCGATGAGCAGTTCTTC. The rearrangement uses TRBV16 and TRBJ2-1; no clear D gene. In germline, CDR1 is KGHSY, CDR2 FQNENV. The CDR3 is 13 amino acids. Trimming shortened V by 1 base and J by 8 bases, and 9 bases separated the two germline ends. Full variable domain (remainder filled in from reference TRBV16 and TRBJ2-1): GEEVAQTPKHLVRGEGQKAKLYCAPIKGHSYVFWYQQVLKNEFKFLISFQNENVFDETGMPKERFSAKCLPNSPCSLEIQATKLEDSAVYFCASSQWASDEQFFGPGTRLTVL.

The chain recombines TRBV6-1 with TRBJ1-1; no reliable D call. The CDR3 is 13 amino acids. Per the germline V gene, CDR1 is MNHNS and CDR2 is SASEGT. V was shortened by 4 bases and J by 4 bases, with 10 bases between the two germline ends. CDR3 in amino acids: CASSVDRGTEAFF. Here the CDR3 DNA reads TGTGCCAGCAGTGTGGACCGGGGCACTGAAGCTTTCTTT.

J is TRBJ1-5 and V is TRBV6-5; D is perhaps TRBD1 (6 bases). The CDR3 consists of 15 residues. V dropped 0 bases and J dropped 6 bases, with 12 bases sitting between them. Germline CDR1 MNHEY, CDR2 SVGAGI. The CDR3 region has the DNA TGTGCCAGCAGTTACTCGAGGGGGGCAAGTCAGCCCCAGCATTTT. Translated: CASSYSRGASQPQHF.

This clone was counted a few times. The chain has TRBV6-1 and TRBJ2-7; D is undetermined. This CDR3 contains 11 residues. Trimming left V 6 bases short and J 2 bases short, with 5 bases between. Germline V lookup: CDR1 MNHNS, CDR2 SASEGT. CDR3 coding DNA: TGTGCCAGCAGCCCCGCCTACGAGCAGTACTTC. This sequence encodes CASSPAYEQYF.

This clone has only a few counts. The chain combines TRBV10-1 with TRBJ2-4; 13 bases line up with TRBD2. The CDR3 covers 14 residues. Trimming took 6 bases from V and 14 from J; bases not matched to a gene: 10. Germline values: CDR1 WNHNN, CDR2 SYGVQD (reference sequence). The CDR3 sequence: CASSAGLAGASKYF. As DNA, the CDR3 is TGCGCCAGCAGCGCTGGACTAGCGGGGGCCTCGAAGTACTTC.

This clone was seen a handful of times. This rearrangement joins TRBV2 to TRBJ2-7; the match to TRBD1 covers 9 bases. J gave up 3 bases and V 7 bases, and 4 bases lay outside the gene matches. CDR1 and CDR2 (germline): SNHLY, FYNNEI. The CDR3 covers 13 residues. CDR3 DNA sequence: TGTGCCAGCACCGGGACAGGGCACTACGAGCAGTACTTC. Its protein product is CASTGTGHYEQYF.

V usage is TRBV7-9 and J usage is TRBJ2-3, with TRBD1 matching over 7 bases. Germline values: CDR1 SEHNR, CDR2 FQNEAQ (reference sequence). V shed 5 bases, J shed 1 base, and the junction held 12 bases outside the gene matches. The CDR3 is made up of 17 amino acids. The CDR3 DNA follows: TGTGCCAGCAGCGCTACGATCGACAGGGACGGCACAGATACGCAGTATTTT. Its protein product is CASSATIDRDGTDTQYF.

J is TRBJ2-1 and V is TRBV12-3 or TRBV12-4; 10 bases are a match to TRBD2. There are 15 residues in the CDR3. The junction had 8 bases not matched to a gene; V was cut back by 4 bases and J by 8 bases. CDR3 in amino acids: CASSSWTSGPHEQFF. CDR3 sequence (DNA): TGTGCCAGCAGTTCCTGGACTAGCGGTCCCCATGAGCAGTTCTTC.

This clone was seen a handful of times. The chain links TRBV13 to TRBJ2-7, with D tentatively TRBD1 or TRBD2 (5 bases each). Germline V CDR1 and CDR2: PRHDT, FYEKMQ (reference sequence). The CDR3 contains 13 residues. The V end was cut by 5 bases, the J end by 7 bases, with 15 bases between. In nucleotides, the CDR3 is TGTGCCAGCAGCACGGGACCATTCGGAGAGCAGTACTTC. Protein: CASSTGPFGEQYF.

The chain links TRBV20-1 to TRBJ1-1; D unclear. The CDR3 spans 12 residues. The germline V gene encodes CDR1 DFQATT and CDR2 SNEGSKA (reference sequence). Trimming shortened V by 3 bases and J by 5 bases, and 10 bases separated the two germline ends. The CDR3 protein is CSASMWVTEAFF. CDR3 bases: TGCAGTGCTAGTATGTGGGTTACTGAAGCTTTCTTT.

This clone was seen a few times. The chain uses TRBV20-1 and TRBJ2-6; perhaps TRBD1 as D (6 bases). The CDR3 has 18 residues. Deletions cut 4 bases from V and 0 bases from J, with 19 bases between. Germline V gene data show CDR1 as DFQATT and CDR2 as SNEGSKA (reference sequence). CDR3 sequence reads: CSATDPQGWDSGANVLTF. The CDR3 DNA is TGCAGTGCTACCGACCCACAGGGTTGGGACTCTGGGGCCAACGTCCTGACTTTC.

This clone was detected only a few times. The V call is TRBV5-1, the J call TRBJ1-2; D is possibly TRBD1 (5 bases). V was trimmed by 3 bases and J by 4 bases, leaving 16 bases between them. Germline V gene data show CDR1 as SGHRS and CDR2 as YFSETQ. The CDR3 is 15 amino acids. This chain's CDR3 is CASSYRGQGSYGYTF. The CDR3 region has the DNA TGCGCCAGCAGCTACCGAGGGCAGGGTAGCTATGGCTACACCTTC.

The chain is built from TRBV27 and TRBJ2-2; 7 bases match TRBD1. With V trimmed by 4 bases and J by 2 bases, 4 bases remained unmatched. CDR1 is MNHEY and CDR2 is SMNVEV in the germline V gene (reference sequence). The CDR3 has 15 amino acids. As DNA, the CDR3 is TGTGCCAGCAGTTGGACAGGAACTAACACCGGGGAGCTGTTTTTT. As protein: CASSWTGTNTGELFF.

A few counts support this clone. This chain links TRBV5-1 with TRBJ2-7, with D possibly being TRBD1 (6 bases). The CDR3 is 12 amino acids. V shed 0 bases and J shed 6 bases, with 7 bases lying between them. CDR1 is SGHRS, CDR2 YFSETQ, per germline. The CDR3 sequence: CASSLEGVEQYF. The CDR3 DNA is TGCGCCAGCAGCTTGGAGGGGGTCGAGCAGTACTTC.

The chain couples TRBV19 to TRBJ2-3, with 9 bases that match TRBD2. The germline V gene encodes CDR1 LNHDA and CDR2 SQIVND (reference sequence). After removal of 2 bases from V and 0 bases from J, the junction contained 3 bases not matched to a gene. CDR3 length: 16 amino acids. This chain's CDR3 is CASSISLAGSTDTQYF. The CDR3 region has the DNA TGTGCCAGTAGTATAAGTCTAGCGGGGAGCACAGATACGCAGTATTTT.

This clone appeared a few times. In this CDR3 the conserved last residue, phenylalanine or tryptophan, is missing, so a read error is likely. The rearrangement links TRBV20-1 to TRBJ1-1, with TRBD1 matching over 9 bases. This CDR3 comprises 13 residues. The trim removed 6 bases at V and 11 bases at J, leaving 13 bases unmatched. Germline V gene data show CDR1 as DFQATT and CDR2 as SNEGSKA (reference sequence). CDR3 loop: CSASGVRDREAFL. CDR3 nucleotide sequence: TGCAGTGCCTCAGGAGTCCGGGACAGGGAGGCTTTCCTT.

This chain joins TRBV20-1 and TRBJ1-2; weak D call: TRBD1 (6 bases). The CDR3 contains 12 residues. Germline lookup yields CDR1 DFQATT and CDR2 SNEGSKA (reference sequence). V was cut by 3 bases and J by 4 bases, with 9 bases left in between. As DNA, the CDR3 is TGCAGTGCTAGGGGGGGGCCCTATGGCTACACCTTC. Translated: CSARGGPYGYTF.

The chain couples TRBV28 to TRBJ1-1; D gene ambiguous. Germline CDR1 and CDR2: MDHEN and SYDVKM. Between the trimmed V and J ends, which lost 5 bases and 8 bases, there was a span of 9 bases. The CDR3 spans 11 residues. CDR3 in DNA: TGTGCCAGCAGTCCCCGGTTGGAAGCTTTCTTT. Translated, it gives CASSPRLEAFF.

In this sample, this clone turned up many times. Other DNA sequences in the sample encode the same CDR3. V is TRBV12-3 or TRBV12-4 and J is TRBJ1-3; no firm D call. V was pared by 8 bases and J by 8 bases, with 7 bases between. This CDR3 region has 10 residues. The CDR3 reads CASYGDTIYF. CDR3 in DNA: TGTGCCAGCTATGGGGACACCATATATTTT.

This clone has just a few counts. V usage is TRBV11-2 and J usage is TRBJ2-7; D uncertain. Germline V lookup: CDR1 SGHAT, CDR2 FQNNGV. This CDR3 is 11 amino acids long. Trimming cost V 3 bases and J 2 bases, with 2 bases left between them. CDR3 nucleotides: TGTGCCAGCAGCTTCACCTACGAGCAGTACTTC. Translating it yields CASSFTYEQYF.